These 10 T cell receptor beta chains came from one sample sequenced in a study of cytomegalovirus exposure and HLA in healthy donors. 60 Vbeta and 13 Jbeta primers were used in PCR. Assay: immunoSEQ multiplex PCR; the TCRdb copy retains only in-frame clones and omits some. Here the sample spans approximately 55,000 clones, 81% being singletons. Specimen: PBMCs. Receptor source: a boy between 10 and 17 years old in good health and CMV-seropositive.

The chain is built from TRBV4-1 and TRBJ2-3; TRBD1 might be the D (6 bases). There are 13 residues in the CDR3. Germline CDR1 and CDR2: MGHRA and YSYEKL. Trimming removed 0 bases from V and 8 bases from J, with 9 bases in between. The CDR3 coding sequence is TGCGCCAGCAGCCAAGATCAGGGGATTACGCAGTATTTT. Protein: CASSQDQGITQYF.

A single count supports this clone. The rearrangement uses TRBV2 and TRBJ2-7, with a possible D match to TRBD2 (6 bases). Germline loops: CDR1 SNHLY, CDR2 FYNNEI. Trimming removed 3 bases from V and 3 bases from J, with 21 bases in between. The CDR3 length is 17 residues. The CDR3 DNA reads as TGTGCCAGCAGTGAGAGAAGGGTCGTAGCGGAGGTCTACGAGCAGTACTTC. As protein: CASSERRVVAEVYEQYF.

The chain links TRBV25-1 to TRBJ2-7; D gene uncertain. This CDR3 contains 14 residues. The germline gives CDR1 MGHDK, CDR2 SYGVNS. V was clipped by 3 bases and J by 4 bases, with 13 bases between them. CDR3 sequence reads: CASSEPGRSYEQYF. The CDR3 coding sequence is TGTGCCAGCAGTGAGCCTGGGCGATCTTACGAGCAGTACTTC.

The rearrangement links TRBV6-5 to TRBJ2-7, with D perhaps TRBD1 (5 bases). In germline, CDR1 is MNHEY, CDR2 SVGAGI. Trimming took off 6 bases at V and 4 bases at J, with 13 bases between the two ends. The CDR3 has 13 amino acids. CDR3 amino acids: CASRPPAGYEQYF. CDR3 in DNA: TGTGCCAGCAGACCGCCGGCAGGGTACGAGCAGTACTTC.

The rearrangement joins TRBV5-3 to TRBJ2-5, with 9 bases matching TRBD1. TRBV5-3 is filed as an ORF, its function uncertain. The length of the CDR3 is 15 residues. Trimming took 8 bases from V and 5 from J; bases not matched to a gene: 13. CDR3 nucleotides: TGTGCCAGCAGCCCCGGCGCGGGACAGGGCGAGACCCAGTACTTC. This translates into CASSPGAGQGETQYF.

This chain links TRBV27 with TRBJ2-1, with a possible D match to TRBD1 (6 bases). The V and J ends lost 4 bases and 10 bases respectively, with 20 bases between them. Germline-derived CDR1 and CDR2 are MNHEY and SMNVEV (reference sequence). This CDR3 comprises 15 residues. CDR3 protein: CASSSQTGPSLEQFF. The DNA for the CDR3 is TGTGCCAGCAGTTCTCAGACAGGCCCCTCTCTAGAGCAGTTCTTC.

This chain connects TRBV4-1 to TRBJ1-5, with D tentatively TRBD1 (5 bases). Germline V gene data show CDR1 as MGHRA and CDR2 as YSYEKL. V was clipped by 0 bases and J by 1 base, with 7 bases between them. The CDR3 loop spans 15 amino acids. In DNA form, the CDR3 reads TGCGCCAGCAGCCAAGATGACAGCAGCAATCAGCCCCAGCATTTT. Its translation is CASSQDDSSNQPQHF.

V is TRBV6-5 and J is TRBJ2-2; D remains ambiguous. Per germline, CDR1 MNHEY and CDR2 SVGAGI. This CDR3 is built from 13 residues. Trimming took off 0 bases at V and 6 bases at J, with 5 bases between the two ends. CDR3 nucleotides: TGTGCCAGCAGTTACTCGATAGCCGGGGAGCTGTTTTTT. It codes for CASSYSIAGELFF.

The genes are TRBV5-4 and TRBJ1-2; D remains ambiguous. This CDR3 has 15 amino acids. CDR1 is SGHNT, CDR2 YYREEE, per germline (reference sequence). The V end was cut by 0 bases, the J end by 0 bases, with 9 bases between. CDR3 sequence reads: CASSLGSAANYGYTF. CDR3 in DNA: TGTGCCAGCAGCTTGGGAAGTGCAGCTAACTATGGCTACACCTTC.

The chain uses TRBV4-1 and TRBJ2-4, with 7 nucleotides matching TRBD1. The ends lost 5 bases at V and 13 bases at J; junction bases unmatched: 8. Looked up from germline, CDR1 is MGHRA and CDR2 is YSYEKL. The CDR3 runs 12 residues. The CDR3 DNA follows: TGCGCCAGCAGCTTACACACAGGGGCCCAGTACTTC. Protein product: CASSLHTGAQYF.